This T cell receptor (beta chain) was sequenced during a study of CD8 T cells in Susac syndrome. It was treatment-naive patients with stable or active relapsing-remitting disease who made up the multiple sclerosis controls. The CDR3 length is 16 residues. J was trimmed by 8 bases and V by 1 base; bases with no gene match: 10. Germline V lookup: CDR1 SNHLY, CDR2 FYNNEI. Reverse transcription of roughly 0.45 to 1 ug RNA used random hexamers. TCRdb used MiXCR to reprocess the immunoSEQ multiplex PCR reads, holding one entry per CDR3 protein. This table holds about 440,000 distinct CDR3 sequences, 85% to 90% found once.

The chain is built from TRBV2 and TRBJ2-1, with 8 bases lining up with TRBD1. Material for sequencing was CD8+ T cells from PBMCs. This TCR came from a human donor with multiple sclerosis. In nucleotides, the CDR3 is TGTGCCAGCAGTGAAGAACAGGGGGAAAGTAGCGATGAGCAGTTCTTC. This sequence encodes CASSEEQGESSDEQFF.